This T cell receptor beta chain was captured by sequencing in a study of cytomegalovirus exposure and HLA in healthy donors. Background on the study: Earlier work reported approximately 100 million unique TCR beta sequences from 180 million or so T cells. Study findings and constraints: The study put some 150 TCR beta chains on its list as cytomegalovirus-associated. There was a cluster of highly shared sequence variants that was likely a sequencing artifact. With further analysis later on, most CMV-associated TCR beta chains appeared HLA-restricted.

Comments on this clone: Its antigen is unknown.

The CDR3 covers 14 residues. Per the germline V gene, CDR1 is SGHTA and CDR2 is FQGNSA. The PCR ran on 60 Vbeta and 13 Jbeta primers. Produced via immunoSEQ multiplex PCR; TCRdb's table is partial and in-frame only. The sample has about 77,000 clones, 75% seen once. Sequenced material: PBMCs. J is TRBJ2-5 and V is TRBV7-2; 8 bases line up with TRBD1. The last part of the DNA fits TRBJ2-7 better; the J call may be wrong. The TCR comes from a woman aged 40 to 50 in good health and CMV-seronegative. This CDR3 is CASSPGGYPYEQYF. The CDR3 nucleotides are TGTGCCAGCAGCCCAGGGGGCTACCCCTACGAGCAGTACTTC.